What follows are 26 T cell receptor beta chains derived from one specimen sequenced in a study of technical replicates of blood from a handful of donors. The protocol was immunoSEQ multiplex PCR, while the TCRdb copy is restricted to in-frame clones and leaves out a portion. The table records about 73,000 clones, 93% of them present only once. Specimen: T cells isolated from PBMCs. All receptors come from a human donor in good health.

The chain recombines TRBV5-4 with TRBJ2-2; D not resolved. Germline assignment: CDR1 SGHNT and CDR2 YYREEE (reference sequence). The CDR3 contains 14 residues. Trimming took 2 bases from V and 5 from J, leaving 10 bases between them. DNA of the CDR3: TGTGCCAGCAGCTTATTTAGTTGGACCGGGGAGCTGTTTTTT. Translation gives CASSLFSWTGELFF.

The chain joins TRBV5-4 to TRBJ1-2; D might be TRBD1 (5 bases). The CDR3 has 13 residues. Trimming took 4 bases from V and 6 from J, leaving 13 bases between them. The V gene's germline CDR1 is SGHNT and CDR2 YYREEE (reference sequence). The DNA for the CDR3 is TGTGCCAGCAGCCCCCAGGGATTGGATGGCTACACCTTC. Translating gives CASSPQGLDGYTF.

The V and J genes are TRBV27 and TRBJ1-5; D not resolved. Per the germline V gene, CDR1 is MNHEY and CDR2 is SMNVEV (reference sequence). The CDR3 extends over 12 amino acids. V was cut by 3 bases and J by 4 bases, with 4 bases left in between. The CDR3 DNA sequence: TGTGCCAGCAGTTTGTTAAATCAGCCCCAGCATTTT. Its protein product is CASSLLNQPQHF.

The gene calls are TRBV7-3 and TRBJ1-1; no clear D gene. V shed 5 bases and J shed 0 bases, with 16 bases lying between them. There are 16 residues in the CDR3. The germline gives CDR1 SGHTA, CDR2 FQGTGA. This CDR3 is CASSPAIGQLNTEAFF. The CDR3 nucleotides read TGTGCCAGCAGCCCCGCTATTGGGCAATTGAACACTGAAGCTTTCTTT.

The V and J genes are TRBV6-4 and TRBJ2-5; 8 bases are shared with TRBD1. Germline loops: CDR1 MRHNA, CDR2 SNTAGT. The CDR3 sequence is 13 residues long. CDR3: CTVGDRPGETQYF. The CDR3 DNA is TGTACGGTCGGGGACAGGCCCGGGGAGACCCAGTACTTC.

CDR3 in DNA: TGTGCCAGCAGCCAGGGACAGTTAAGTAACACTGAAGCTTTCTTT. Amino acids: CASSQGQLSNTEAFF. V gene TRBV6-6 combines with J gene TRBJ1-1; 7 bases align to TRBD1. The CDR3 runs to 15 residues. V was clipped by 6 bases and J by 2 bases; unmatched bases: 9. Germline lookup yields CDR1 MNHNY and CDR2 SVGAGI (reference sequence).

The chain recombines TRBV28 with TRBJ1-5, with no clear D. Trimming shortened V by 6 bases and J by 3 bases, and 12 bases separated the two germline ends. This CDR3 spans 14 amino acids. Germline V gives CDR1 MDHEN, CDR2 SYDVKM. CDR3 sequence reads: CASSPPGDNQPQHF. The CDR3 bases are TGTGCCAGCAGCCCGCCCGGTGACAATCAGCCCCAGCATTTT.

The chain recombines TRBV7-2 with TRBJ1-5; 10 bases are shared with TRBD1. V was pared by 5 bases and J by 2 bases, with 3 bases of the junction left unmatched. Germline V gene data show CDR1 as SGHTA and CDR2 as FQGNSA. The CDR3 runs 15 residues. The CDR3 protein is CASSPGTGGNQPQHF. The CDR3 DNA follows: TGTGCCAGCAGCCCAGGGACAGGGGGCAATCAGCCCCAGCATTTT. The entire variable domain, with the rest obtained from reference TRBV7-2 and TRBJ1-5, is as follows: GAGVSQSPSNKVTEKGKDVELRCDPISGHTALYWYRQSLGQGLEFLIYFQGNSAPDKSGLPSDRFSAERTGGSVSTLTIQRTQQEDSAVYLCASSPGTGGNQPQHFGDGTRLSIL.

This chain links TRBV7-9 with TRBJ2-1; TRBD1 matches at 9 bases. The CDR3 length is 16 residues. Trimming took 4 bases from V and 2 from J; bases not matched to a gene: 6. Looked up from germline, CDR1 is SEHNR and CDR2 is FQNEAQ (reference sequence). CDR3 coding DNA: TGTGCCAGCAGCTCCGGGGACAGGGCTCCCTACAATGAGCAGTTCTTC. Its translation is CASSSGDRAPYNEQFF.

The V call is TRBV6-1, the J call TRBJ2-7; 8 bases line up with TRBD1. CDR3 length: 13 amino acids. Unmatched junction bases numbered 4, after V lost 1 base and J lost 8 bases. Germline-derived CDR1 and CDR2 are MNHNS and SASEGT. The CDR3 DNA follows: TGTGCCAGCAGTGAAGGACAGGGGAAGAAGCAGTACTTC. This sequence encodes CASSEGQGKKQYF.

This rearrangement joins TRBV27 to TRBJ2-7; weak D call: TRBD2 (6 bases). Trimming cost V 2 bases and J 7 bases, with 15 bases left between them. From germline, CDR1 is MNHEY and CDR2 SMNVEV (reference sequence). This CDR3 has 14 amino acids. The DNA of the CDR3 is TGTGCCAGCAGTTTAAGTCACCTTGGGGGGGAGCAGTACTTC. Amino acids: CASSLSHLGGEQYF.

The chain employs TRBV5-8 and TRBJ2-2; 7 bases align to TRBD1. Per germline, CDR1 SGHTS and CDR2 YDEGEE. The length of the CDR3 is 15 residues. V was pared by 8 bases and J by 2 bases, with 9 bases of the junction left unmatched. CDR3 protein: CARNHRGDNTGELFF. The CDR3 coding sequence is TGTGCCAGGAACCACAGGGGTGATAACACCGGGGAGCTGTTTTTT.

V and J are TRBV6-1 and TRBJ1-1; D unresolved. CDR1 is MNHNS, CDR2 SASEGT, per germline. V was trimmed by 1 base and J by 6 bases, leaving 9 bases between them. The CDR3 runs 13 residues. CDR3 residues: CASSEGARAEAFF. Written as DNA, the CDR3 is TGTGCCAGCAGTGAAGGGGCGCGGGCTGAAGCTTTCTTT.

This clone was seen only once. The chain carries TRBV25-1 and TRBJ2-7, with 13 bases fitting TRBD2. The V gene end was trimmed by 4 bases and the J gene end by 4 bases; junction bases not matched to a gene: 4. The V gene's germline CDR1 is MGHDK and CDR2 SYGVNS. This CDR3 has 15 amino acids. The CDR3 region is CASSAGLAGLYEQYF. CDR3 bases: TGTGCCAGCAGTGCGGGACTAGCGGGACTTTACGAGCAGTACTTC.

The CDR3 reads CASSFPVREKYEQFF. Here the CDR3 DNA reads TGTGCCAGCAGCTTCCCCGTGCGGGAGAAATATGAGCAGTTCTTC. This chain joins TRBV7-2 and TRBJ2-1; 7 bases are shared with TRBD2. CDR1 SGHTA and CDR2 FQGNSA come from the germline V gene. The CDR3 totals 15 residues. V lost 3 bases and J lost 8; bases outside the gene matches: 10. Based on the CDR3 plus reference TRBV7-2 and TRBJ2-1, the full variable domain is GAGVSQSPSNKVTEKGKDVELRCDPISGHTALYWYRQSLGQGLEFLIYFQGNSAPDKSGLPSDRFSAERTGGSVSTLTIQRTQQEDSAVYLCASSFPVREKYEQFFGPGTRLTVL.

In DNA form, the CDR3 reads TGCGCCAGCAGCTTGGAGGGGGACTATGGCTACACCTTC. Encoded protein: CASSLEGDYGYTF. The chain combines TRBV5-1 with TRBJ1-2, with a possible D match to TRBD1 (6 bases). In germline, CDR1 is SGHRS, CDR2 YFSETQ. This CDR3 spans 13 amino acids. V lost 0 bases and J 3 bases, leaving 6 bases between the germline ends. Filled out from reference TRBV5-1 and TRBJ1-2, the complete variable domain reads KAGVTQTPRYLIKTRGQQVTLSCSPISGHRSVSWYQQTPGQGLQFLFEYFSETQRNKGNFPGRFSGRQFSNSRSEMNVSTLELGDSALYLCASSLEGDYGYTFGSGTRLTVV.

The rearrangement uses TRBV9 and TRBJ2-1; possible D gene TRBD1, 6 bases. V was trimmed by 3 bases and J by 4 bases, leaving 17 bases between them. The germline gives CDR1 SGDLS, CDR2 YYNGEE. The CDR3 spans 16 residues. In DNA form, the CDR3 reads TGTGCCAGCAGCGGGGCAGGAAGGGGGTCATACAATGAGCAGTTCTTC. This translates into CASSGAGRGSYNEQFF.

CDR3: CACSGTGAGELFF. The CDR3 nucleotides are TGTGCCTGCTCTGGGACAGGGGCCGGGGAGCTGTTTTTT. The chain carries TRBV30 and TRBJ2-2; 10 positions match TRBD1. The CDR3 runs 13 residues. The germline CDR1 and CDR2 sequences are GTSNPN and SVGIG (reference sequence). V gave up 6 bases and J gave up 6 bases; unmatched junction bases: 4.

The J gene is TRBJ1-6, the V gene TRBV30; D is unresolved. Germline values: CDR1 GTSNPN, CDR2 SVGIG (reference sequence). This CDR3 contains 14 residues. The V gene lost 0 bases and the J gene lost 4 bases, with 7 bases spanning the gap. The CDR3 is CAWSVQSYNSPLHF. In DNA form, the CDR3 reads TGTGCCTGGAGTGTACAATCGTATAATTCACCCCTCCACTTT. The full variable domain, with the rest looked up from reference TRBV30 and TRBJ1-6, is SQTIHQWPATLVQPVGSPLSLECTVEGTSNPNLYWYRQAAGRGLQLLFYSVGIGQISSEVPQNLSASRPQDRQFILSSKKLLLSDSGFYLCAWSVQSYNSPLHFGNGTRLTVT.

Comment on this clone: At one boundary the junction diverges from the germline segment, which might be a read error. V and J are TRBV6-5 and TRBJ2-4; D is uncertain. This CDR3 has 15 residues. CDR1 is MNHEY, CDR2 SVGAGI, per germline. CDR3: CASSYSISAANNQYF. The CDR3 DNA reads as TGTGCCAGCAGTTACTCGATTTCCGCTGCAAACAATCAGTACTTC.

The chain couples TRBV11-3 to TRBJ2-7; TRBD2 is a possible D gene (6 bases). V shed 4 bases and J shed 6 bases, with 13 bases lying between them. Per germline, CDR1 SGHNT and CDR2 YENEEA. CDR3 size: 13 residues. The CDR3 DNA follows: TGTGCCAGCAGCTCAGACCACGGGGGCGAGCAGTACTTC. Encoded protein: CASSSDHGGEQYF.

Only one count was recorded for this clone. The DNA for the CDR3 is TGTGCCAGCACTAGGGGGACAGGGATCTATGGCTACACCTTC. Its translation is CASTRGTGIYGYTF. The chain combines TRBV2 with TRBJ1-2; 9 bases line up with TRBD1. With 7 bases clipped from V and 4 bases from J, the junction kept 7 bases outside the gene matches. CDR1 SNHLY and CDR2 FYNNEI come from the germline V gene. The CDR3 is 14 residues long.

The rearrangement uses TRBV29-1 and TRBJ2-7; D might be TRBD1 (6 bases). V lost 4 bases, J lost 7 bases, and 14 bases lay in between. The CDR3 runs 12 residues. In germline, CDR1 is SQVTM, CDR2 ANQGSEA. This CDR3 reads CSVAVGGREQYF. CDR3 nucleotide sequence: TGCAGCGTTGCTGTAGGGGGACGTGAGCAGTACTTC.

This sequence joins TRBV27 and TRBJ1-2; D is perhaps TRBD1 (6 bases). Trimming pared 0 bases from V and 2 bases from J, leaving 16 bases between. There are 17 residues in the CDR3. Germline CDR1 MNHEY, CDR2 SMNVEV (reference sequence). The chain's CDR3 is CASSLSPRGQGNYGYTF. The CDR3 bases are TGTGCCAGCAGTTTATCCCCTCGTGGGCAGGGGAACTATGGCTACACCTTC.

This chain links TRBV27 with TRBJ1-5, with D possibly TRBD1 on 5 matching bases. Germline CDR1 MNHEY, CDR2 SMNVEV (reference sequence). The CDR3 covers 11 residues. V lost 11 bases, J lost 9 bases, and 14 bases lay in between. CDR3 coding DNA: TGTGCCGGGGGGGGGTGGAGGCCCCAGCATTTT. Translating gives CAGGGWRPQHF.

The chain is built from TRBV18 and TRBJ2-7; 7 bases line up with TRBD1. The trim removed 3 bases at V and 5 bases at J, leaving 10 bases unmatched. This CDR3 comprises 15 residues. Germline lookup yields CDR1 KGHSH and CDR2 LQKENI. The CDR3 protein is CASSPRTGVGDEQYF. The CDR3 region has the DNA TGTGCCAGCTCACCGAGGACAGGCGTCGGGGACGAGCAGTACTTC.